This T cell receptor beta chain was captured by sequencing in a study of memory CD4+ T cells and cytomegalovirus serostatus. At the level of the study: Healthy Belgian adult donors included about nine CMV-positive and 20 to 30 CMV-negative people.

The germline CDR1 and CDR2 sequences are SGHTA and FQGNSA. CDR3 length: 15 residues. Trimming cost V 1 base and J 7 bases, with 16 bases left between them. The table lists this clone with a few counts. The sort gate was single viable CD3+CD4+CD8-CD45RO+ cells for memory CD4+ T cells. Data came from immunoSEQ multiplex PCR; TCRdb stores just in-frame clones and leaves some out. This sample yields over 40,000 clones, of which more than 75% are seen a single time; approximately 0.8% belongs to the top ten. The chain is built from TRBV7-2 and TRBJ1-1, with a possible D match to TRBD1 (6 bases). Sequencing was done on a sample of memory CD4+ T cells from blood. The source is an adult in good health and CMV-seronegative. The CDR3 region is CASSLVLGAKGEAFF. Written as DNA, the CDR3 is TGTGCCAGCAGCTTAGTTTTGGGGGCTAAGGGTGAAGCTTTCTTT.